These T cell receptor beta chains were read from a single sample in a study of OX40 agonist ivuxolimab in advanced cancers. Only in-frame clones appear in the TCRdb table, and some are missing; sequencing was by immunoSEQ multiplex PCR. The data show about 69,000 clones, roughly 89% seen once. The sample in question was CD4+ or CD8+ T cells sorted from blood, obtained in a trial of the OX40 agonist ivuxolimab. The receptors originated from an adult with an advanced solid tumor such as melanoma, head and neck, liver or kidney cancer. CDR3s include the opening cysteine and the closing phenylalanine or tryptophan. The D gene is left open where the match is weak. Clone size, where shown, is once, few, many, or a class for clones that have expanded.

>TRBV7-2|TRBJ2-7|.|TRBD1
CASSADRGREQYF
TGTGCCAGCAGCGCCGACAGGGGACGCGAGCAGTACTTC
>TRBV7-2|TRBJ2-7|.|TRBD1
CASSTMSQGAREQYF
TGTGCCAGCAGCACCATGAGCCAGGGGGCGCGGGAGCAGTACTTC
>TRBV4-1|TRBJ1-1|.|.
CASSQEPTGPRAFF
TGCGCCAGCAGCCAAGAGCCCACCGGGCCAAGAGCTTTCTTT
>TRBV5-5|TRBJ1-2|.|.
CASSLGDIYTF
TGTGCCAGCAGCTTGGGGGACATCTACACCTTC
>TRBV6-7|TRBJ2-5|once|TRBD1
CASSKRGSGQNQETQYF
TGTGCCAGCAGTAAACGGGGTTCGGGACAGAACCAAGAGACCCAGTACTTC
>TRBV6-1|TRBJ2-3|.|.
CASSGWGTPTVNTQYF
TGTGCCAGCAGTGGCTGGGGGACACCAACTGTCAATACGCAGTATTTT
>TRBV12-5|TRBJ2-1|.|TRBD2
CASGLGSGKEFF
TGTGCTAGTGGTTTGGGCAGCGGGAAAGAGTTCTTC
>TRBV7-2|TRBJ2-1|.|.
CASSLATWSEQFF
TGTGCCAGCAGCTTAGCGACGTGGAGTGAGCAGTTCTTC
>TRBV6-5|TRBJ2-3|once|TRBD2
CASAGGPGGTDTQYF
TGTGCCAGCGCGGGAGGGCCGGGGGGCACAGATACGCAGTATTTT
>TRBV27|TRBJ2-1|once|.
CASSSRTGGLFNEQFF
TGTGCCAGCAGTTCCCGTACCGGGGGGCTGTTCAATGAGCAGTTCTTC
>TRBV2|TRBJ2-5|.|TRBD2
CASTSGSYRETQYF
TGTGCCAGCACCAGCGGGAGCTACAGGGAGACCCAGTACTTC
>TRBV21-1|TRBJ1-4|.|.
CASSKEGQGAPYATNEKLFF
TGTGCCAGCAGCAAAGAGGGACAGGGCGCACCTTATGCAACTAATGAAAAACTGTTTTTT
>TRBV19|TRBJ1-5|.|TRBD1
CASSSLRDRSNQPQHF
TGTGCCAGTAGTAGCCTCCGGGACAGGAGCAATCAGCCCCAGCATTTT
>TRBV5-1|TRBJ2-3|.|.
CASSSLVATDTQYF
TGCGCCAGCAGCTCCTTAGTGGCCACAGATACGCAGTATTTT
>TRBV19|TRBJ2-2|.|.
CASRPTGNTGELFF
TGTGCCAGTAGACCCACAGGGAACACCGGGGAGCTGTTTTTT
>TRBV14|TRBJ2-3|.|TRBD2
CASSQVQRGVTDTQYF
TGTGCCAGCAGCCAAGTCCAGCGGGGGGTCACAGATACGCAGTATTTT
>TRBV2|TRBJ2-5|.|.
CASSAYPSSGPSGETQYF
TGTGCCAGCAGTGCTTACCCCTCAAGCGGGCCCTCGGGGGAGACCCAGTACTTC